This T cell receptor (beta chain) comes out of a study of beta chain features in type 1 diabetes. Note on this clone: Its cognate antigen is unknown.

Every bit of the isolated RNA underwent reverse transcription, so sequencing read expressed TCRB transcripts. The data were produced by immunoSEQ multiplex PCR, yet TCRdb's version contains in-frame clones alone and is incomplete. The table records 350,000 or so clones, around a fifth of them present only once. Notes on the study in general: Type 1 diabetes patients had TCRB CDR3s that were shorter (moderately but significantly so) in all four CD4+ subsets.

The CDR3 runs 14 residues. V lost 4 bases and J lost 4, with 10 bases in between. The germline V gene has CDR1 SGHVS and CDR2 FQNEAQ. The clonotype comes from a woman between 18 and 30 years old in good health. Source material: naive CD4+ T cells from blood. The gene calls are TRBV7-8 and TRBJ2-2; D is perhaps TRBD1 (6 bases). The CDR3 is CASSSDRFTGELFF. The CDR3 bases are TGTGCCAGCAGCTCTGACAGGTTCACCGGGGAGCTGTTTTTT. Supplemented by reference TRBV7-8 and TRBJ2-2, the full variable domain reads GAGVSQSPRYKVAKRGQDVALRCDPISGHVSLFWYQQALGQGPEFLTYFQNEAQLDKSGLPSDRFFAERPEGSVSTLKIQRTQQEDSAVYLCASSSDRFTGELFFGEGSRLTVL.